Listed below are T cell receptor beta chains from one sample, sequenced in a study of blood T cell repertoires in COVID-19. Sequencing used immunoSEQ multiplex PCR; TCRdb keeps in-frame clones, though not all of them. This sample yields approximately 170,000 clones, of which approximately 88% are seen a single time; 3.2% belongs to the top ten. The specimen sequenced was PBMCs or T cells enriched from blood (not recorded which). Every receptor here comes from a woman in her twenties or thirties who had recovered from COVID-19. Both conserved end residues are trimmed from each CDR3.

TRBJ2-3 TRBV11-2 ASSLDLVGGRAQY
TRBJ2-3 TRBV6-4 ASSPLAGGPTDTQY
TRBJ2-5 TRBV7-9 ASSLAGGMKETQY
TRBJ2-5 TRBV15 ATSRRGQVQETQY
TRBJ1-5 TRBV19 ASTPGAVSNQPQH
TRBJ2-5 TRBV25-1 ASSEDTARTQY
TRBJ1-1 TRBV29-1 SVGGQLNTEAF
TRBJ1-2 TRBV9 ASSADRGNYGYT
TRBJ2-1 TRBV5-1 ASRKSADEQF
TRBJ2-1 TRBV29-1 SVGTGVGYNEQF
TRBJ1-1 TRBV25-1 ASSEYMTGGVEAF
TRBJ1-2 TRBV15 ATSPDRGLGGYT
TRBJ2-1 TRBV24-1 ATSDRGLAGSYNEQF